This T cell receptor beta chain was sequenced in a study of T cell changes during pregnancy in multiple sclerosis. Germline CDR1 is SGHTA and CDR2 is FQGNSA. The CDR3 sequence is 15 residues long. V was clipped by 5 bases and J by 2 bases; unmatched bases: 3. This table comes from immunoSEQ multiplex PCR, and its TCRdb copy is limited to in-frame clones, with some not included. The sample lists about 93,000 clones; around 94% were seen once. This sample comprised peripheral blood, obtained after pregnancy. The sequence was obtained from a female donor with multiple sclerosis, enrolled in a pregnancy study. This chain connects TRBV7-2 to TRBJ2-1; 10 bases are shared with TRBD2. The CDR3 nucleotides are TGTGCCAGCAGCCCTAGCGGGGGTCCCTACAATGAGCAGTTCTTC. Its protein is CASSPSGGPYNEQFF.